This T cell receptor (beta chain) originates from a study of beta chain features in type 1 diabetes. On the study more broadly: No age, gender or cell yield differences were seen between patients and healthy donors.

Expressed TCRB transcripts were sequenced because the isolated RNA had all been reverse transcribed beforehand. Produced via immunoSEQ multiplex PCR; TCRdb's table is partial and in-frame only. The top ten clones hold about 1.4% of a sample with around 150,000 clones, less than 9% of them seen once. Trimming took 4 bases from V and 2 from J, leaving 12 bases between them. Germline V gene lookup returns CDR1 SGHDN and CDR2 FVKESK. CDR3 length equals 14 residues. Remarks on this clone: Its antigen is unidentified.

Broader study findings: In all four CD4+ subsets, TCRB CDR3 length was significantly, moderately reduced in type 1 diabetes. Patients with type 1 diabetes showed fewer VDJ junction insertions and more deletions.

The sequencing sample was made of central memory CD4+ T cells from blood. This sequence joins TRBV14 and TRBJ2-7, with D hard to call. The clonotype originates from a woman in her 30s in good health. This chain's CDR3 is CASSPRESAYEQYF. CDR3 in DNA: TGTGCCAGCAGCCCCCGTGAGTCGGCCTACGAGCAGTACTTC. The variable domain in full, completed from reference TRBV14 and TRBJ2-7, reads EAGVTQFPSHSVIEKGQTVTLRCDPISGHDNLYWYRRVMGKEIKFLLHFVKESKQDESGMPNNRFLAERTGGTYSTLKVQPAELEDSGVYFCASSPRESAYEQYFGPGTRLTVT.